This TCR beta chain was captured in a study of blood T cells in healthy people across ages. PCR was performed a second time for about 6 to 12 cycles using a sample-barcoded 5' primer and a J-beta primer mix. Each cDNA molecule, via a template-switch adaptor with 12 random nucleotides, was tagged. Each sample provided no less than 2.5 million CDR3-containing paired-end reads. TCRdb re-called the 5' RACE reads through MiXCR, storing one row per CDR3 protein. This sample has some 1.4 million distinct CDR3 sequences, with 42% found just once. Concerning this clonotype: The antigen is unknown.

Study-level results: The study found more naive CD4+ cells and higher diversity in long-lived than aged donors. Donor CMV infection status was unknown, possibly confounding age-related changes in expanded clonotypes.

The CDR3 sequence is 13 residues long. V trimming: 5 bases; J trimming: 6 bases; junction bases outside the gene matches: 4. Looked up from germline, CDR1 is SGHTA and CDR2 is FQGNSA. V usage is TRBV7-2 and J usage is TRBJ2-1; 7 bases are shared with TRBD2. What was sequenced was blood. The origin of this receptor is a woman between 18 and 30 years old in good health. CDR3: CASSATSSNEQFF. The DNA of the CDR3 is TGTGCCAGCAGCGCGACTAGCTCCAATGAGCAGTTCTTC.